The sequence of this T cell receptor beta chain was determined in a study of T-cell reconstitution after alpha-beta-depleted transplantation in children. Study-level results: Some patients showed high day-60 TCRbeta diversity, which derived from surviving recipient T cells and thymic progenitors. At one year after transplant, newly produced T cells mostly accounted for T-cell counts and diversity.

Library preparation (for TCRbeta) was performed with unique molecular identifiers. TCRdb reprocessed the PCR reads with MiXCR, giving one entry per CDR3 protein. There are about 420,000 distinct CDR3 sequences in the sample; roughly 16% occur only once, and 25% to 30% lies in the top ten. In germline, CDR1 is SGHAT, CDR2 FQNNGV. V was shortened by 1 base and J by 4 bases, with 7 bases between the two germline ends. CDR3 length: 13 residues. A remark on this clonotype: What it recognizes is unknown.

The V gene is TRBV11-2, the J gene TRBJ2-5; no definite D call. The clonotype comes from a boy under three years old who had a stem cell transplant for Wiskott-Aldrich syndrome, so the T cells may come from the graft donor. The sequencing here drew on PBMCs, mostly from graft donor cells, taken 360 days after TCRalphabeta/CD19-depleted stem cell transplant. The CDR3 bases are TGTGCCAGCAGCTTAGGGTCCTTAGAGACCCAGTACTTC. This encodes CASSLGSLETQYF.